This T cell receptor (beta chain) emerged from a study of T cells expressing NK-cell markers. The CDR3 is made up of 12 amino acids. The germline V gene encodes CDR1 SGHRS and CDR2 YFSETQ. TCRdb reworked the 5' RACE reads into one entry per CDR3 protein, no DNA. The table lists 300,000 or so distinct CDR3 sequences, with roughly 4.2% in the top ten. This clonotype was obtained from a woman aged 18 to 75 in good health. Sequenced input: blood T cells: a sorted CD56 or NKG2C T cell subset, CD4+ or CD8+ T cells, or bulk PBMC T cells (not recorded which). The V call is TRBV5-1, the J call TRBJ2-1. This CDR3 reads CASSLSFNEQFF.